The present T cell receptor (beta chain) was sequenced within a study of glioma-infiltrating T cells after dendritic cell vaccination. Whole-study context: Samples are from glioblastoma patients in Phase I and II dendritic cell vaccine trials. At biweekly intervals, patients got three intradermal dendritic cell vaccine injections. Study-wide findings and caveats: Few patients contributed both blood and tumor specimens.

Profiled with immunoSEQ multiplex PCR; TCRdb holds only in-frame clones, not every one. The data hold around 25,000 clones, with over 85% observed a single time. Sample time point: after dendritic cell vaccination, including at tumor progression/relapse. PBMC were collected before vaccination, two weeks after the third vaccination, and at progression. A note on this clone: Its specificity is not known.

Sequencing was performed on blood, taken after dendritic cell vaccination. The origin of this receptor is a human donor with glioblastoma.

DNA for the CDR3: TGTGCCAGCAGCCAGGACAGGGGTTGGAACACTGAAGCTTTCTTT. Residues: CASSQDRGWNTEAFF. This chain joins TRBV13 and TRBJ1-1, with 9 bases aligning to TRBD1. Losses at the gene ends were 5 bases for V and 1 base for J; bases not matched to a gene: 5. The CDR3 extends over 15 amino acids. Germline values: CDR1 PRHDT, CDR2 FYEKMQ (reference sequence).